The 5 T cell receptor beta chains below come from one sample, sequenced in a study of blood T cell repertoires in COVID-19. The method was immunoSEQ multiplex PCR; TCRdb's version includes in-frame clones alone and lacks a portion of them. The sample lists tens of thousands of clones; around 87% were seen once. Sequencing was performed on peripheral blood. These receptors originate from a woman older than 75 with acute or convalescent COVID-19.

This chain joins TRBV18 and TRBJ1-1; TRBD1 might be the D (6 bases). Per the germline V gene, CDR1 is KGHSH and CDR2 is LQKENI. This CDR3 has 13 amino acids. V was clipped by 6 bases and J by 2 bases, with 10 bases between them. As DNA, the CDR3 is TGTGCCAGCTCGCTGGACAGTAACACTGAAGCTTTCTTT. Encoded protein: CASSLDSNTEAFF.

V and J are TRBV5-6 and TRBJ2-7; D may be TRBD1 (6 bases). Germline CDR1 is SGHDT and CDR2 is YYEEEE. The CDR3 runs 15 residues. Trimming left V 4 bases short and J 4 bases short, with 18 bases between. The CDR3 DNA sequence: TGTGCCAGCAGCCCCAACAGGGTTTTGAGGTACGAGCAGTACTTC. Its protein product is CASSPNRVLRYEQYF.

The J gene is TRBJ1-1, the V gene TRBV9, with unresolved D. The germline gives CDR1 SGDLS, CDR2 YYNGEE. The CDR3 loop spans 14 amino acids. The V end was cut by 4 bases, the J end by 1 base, with 11 bases between. CDR3 in amino acids: CASSPISGNTEAFF. The CDR3 nucleotides are TGTGCCAGCAGCCCTATTAGTGGGAACACTGAAGCTTTCTTT.

The chain couples TRBV29-1 to TRBJ2-1; 9 bases agree with TRBD2. V dropped 2 bases and J dropped 5; count of bases not matched to a gene: 7. This CDR3 comprises 15 residues. Germline-derived CDR1 and CDR2 are SQVTM and ANQGSEA. CDR3 region: CSVERDAGGNNEQFF. The CDR3 DNA reads TGCAGCGTTGAACGAGACGCGGGGGGGAACAATGAGCAGTTCTTC.

The chain links TRBV5-8 to TRBJ1-5, with TRBD1 identical over 9 bases. J lost 0 bases, V lost 5 bases, and 3 bases had no gene match. CDR3 length equals 15 residues. Germline values: CDR1 SGHTS, CDR2 YDEGEE. The CDR3 loop reads CASRDRGGSNQPQHF. The CDR3 bases are TGTGCCAGCAGAGACAGGGGGGGTAGCAATCAGCCCCAGCATTTT.